A single T cell receptor beta chain is shown here with its context. The record originates from a study of blood T cell repertoires in COVID-19. Looking at the study overall: The origin of the acute and convalescent COVID-19 samples was the United States, Italy and Spain. In each case, the material was cDNA or gDNA derived from T cells, B-cell-depleted T cells, or PBMCs.

The CDR3 loop spans 14 amino acids. The germline gives CDR1 MNHEY, CDR2 SVGEGT. V gave up 5 bases and J gave up 4 bases; unmatched junction bases: 7. Original data processing: The authors estimated nucleated cell counts from reference gene primer amplification. The repertoire was sequenced with immunoSEQ multiplex PCR; TCRdb's copy has only in-frame clones and lacks some. V, J and clone size derive from that table, while D and trimming were established from the DNA sequence. The table includes about 170,000 clones, around 82% detected once. Followed over time, Seattle patients had been enrolled while infection was active.

The chain has TRBV6-2 or TRBV6-3 and TRBJ1-2; TRBD1 matches 7 bases. Sequencing was done on a sample of peripheral blood. This receptor was obtained from a woman aged 40 to 55 with COVID-19, enrolled during active disease. The CDR3 DNA follows: TGTGCCAGCAGTCCCACGGGACAGCTCTATGGCTACACCTTC. Translation: CASSPTGQLYGYTF.